These 15 T cell receptor beta chains came from one sample sequenced in a study of OX40 agonist ivuxolimab in advanced cancers. The repertoire was sequenced with immunoSEQ multiplex PCR; TCRdb's copy has only in-frame clones and lacks some. Here the sample spans about 65,000 clones, roughly nine tenths being singletons. This specimen was CD4+ or CD8+ T cells sorted from blood, taken in a trial of the OX40 agonist ivuxolimab. The source is an adult with an advanced solid tumor such as melanoma, head and neck, liver or kidney cancer.

The chain uses TRBV4-1 and TRBJ1-2, with 9 bases identical to TRBD1. CDR1 and CDR2 from the germline V gene are MGHRA and YSYEKL. The CDR3 is made up of 15 amino acids. V lost 0 bases to trimming and J lost 8 bases; unmatched junction nucleotides: 7. The CDR3 sequence: CASSQDLGTGNGYTF. DNA of the CDR3: TGCGCCAGCAGCCAAGATCTCGGGACAGGGAACGGCTACACCTTC.

This sequence joins TRBV7-9 and TRBJ2-1; no definite D call. Germline V CDR1 and CDR2: SEHNR, FQNEAQ (reference sequence). CDR3 length equals 11 residues. The V gene lost 5 bases and the J gene lost 9 bases, with 8 bases spanning the gap. The CDR3: CASSLSIEQFF. The DNA for the CDR3 is TGTGCCAGCAGCCTCTCTATTGAGCAGTTCTTC.

The gene calls are TRBV11-1 and TRBJ2-7, with 11 bases matching TRBD2. The V and J ends lost 6 bases and 9 bases, in that order; junction bases with no gene match: 10. Germline assignment: CDR1 SGHAT and CDR2 FQDESV (reference sequence). The CDR3 spans 14 residues. CDR3 DNA sequence: TGTGCCAGCAGACGACTAGCGGGGAAGGTTCGGCAGTACTTC. Its protein product is CASRRLAGKVRQYF.

The chain has TRBV25-1 and TRBJ1-1, with 8 bases lining up with TRBD1. The V and J ends lost 3 bases and 3 bases, in that order; junction bases with no gene match: 6. This CDR3 has 15 residues. Germline V gene lookup returns CDR1 MGHDK and CDR2 SYGVNS. CDR3 sequence (DNA): TGTGCCAGCAGTGACCCTACAGGGGGGGACACTGAAGCTTTCTTT. Amino acid sequence: CASSDPTGGDTEAFF.

The chain has TRBV2 and TRBJ1-3; D is possibly TRBD1 (6 bases). Per germline, CDR1 SNHLY and CDR2 FYNNEI. CDR3 size: 14 residues. The V end was cut by 8 bases, the J end by 5 bases, with 16 bases between. The CDR3 is CASGTGTFRNTIYF. The CDR3 nucleotides read TGTGCCAGCGGAACAGGGACTTTTAGAAACACCATATATTTT.

This clone was observed a single time. The chain recombines TRBV9 with TRBJ1-1, with D possibly matching TRBD1 (6 bases). Germline V gene lookup returns CDR1 SGDLS and CDR2 YYNGEE. The CDR3 totals 14 residues. The V end was cut by 3 bases, the J end by 2 bases, with 11 bases between. The CDR3: CASSGDTFNTEAFF. DNA of the CDR3: TGTGCCAGCAGCGGGGACACCTTTAACACTGAAGCTTTCTTT.

CDR3: CASSPQFLSGGSYEQYF. In DNA form, the CDR3 reads TGTGCCAGCAGCCCCCAATTCCTGAGCGGGGGGTCCTACGAGCAGTACTTC. The V gene is TRBV7-9, the J gene TRBJ2-7; 9 nucleotides line up with TRBD2. The CDR3 consists of 17 residues. J lost 1 base, V lost 5 bases, and 12 bases had no gene match. The germline gives CDR1 SEHNR, CDR2 FQNEAQ (reference sequence).

The chain uses TRBV2 and TRBJ1-1; D unresolved. Germline V gene data show CDR1 as SNHLY and CDR2 as FYNNEI. V lost 7 bases and J 6 bases, leaving 15 bases between the germline ends. The CDR3 is 13 amino acids. The CDR3 sequence: CASTGEARAEAFF. In nucleotides, the CDR3 is TGTGCCAGCACCGGTGAGGCCAGAGCTGAAGCTTTCTTT.

This chain uses TRBV9 with TRBJ2-5; D is unclear. The CDR3 has 13 amino acids. CDR1 SGDLS and CDR2 YYNGEE come from the germline V gene. With 4 bases removed from V and 5 bases from J, the gap between germline ends came to 12 bases. Written as DNA, the CDR3 is TGTGCCAGCAGCACAAGGGATCGGGAGACCCAGTACTTC. Amino acid sequence: CASSTRDRETQYF.

V usage is TRBV18 and J usage is TRBJ1-3, with a tentative D call TRBD1 (6 bases). The CDR3 spans 16 residues. Per germline, CDR1 KGHSH and CDR2 LQKENI. V was trimmed by 4 bases and J by 0 bases, leaving 13 bases between them. The CDR3 DNA reads as TGTGCCAGCTCACTCCGACAGGTGAGCTCTGGAAACACCATATATTTT. Protein sequence: CASSLRQVSSGNTIYF.

The chain carries TRBV5-1 and TRBJ1-1, with a tentative D call TRBD1 (5 bases). CDR3 length equals 14 residues. V lost 4 bases and J 4 bases, leaving 14 bases between the germline ends. The germline gives CDR1 SGHRS, CDR2 YFSETQ. CDR3 region: CASSTPGVSTEAFF. For the CDR3, the DNA is TGCGCCAGCAGCACCCCGGGGGTAAGCACTGAAGCTTTCTTT.

V is TRBV27 and J is TRBJ1-5; D gene ambiguous. The germline V gene encodes CDR1 MNHEY and CDR2 SMNVEV (reference sequence). The CDR3 loop spans 13 amino acids. Trimming took 2 bases from V and 4 from J, leaving 6 bases between them. As DNA, the CDR3 is TGTGCCAGCAGTTTAATGGGGAATCAGCCCCAGCATTTT. It encodes CASSLMGNQPQHF.

The chain links TRBV4-1 to TRBJ2-2, with TRBD1 as a possible D gene (5 bases). Trimming removed 1 base from V and 5 bases from J, with 11 bases in between. The CDR3 consists of 15 residues. Germline assignment: CDR1 MGHRA and CDR2 YSYEKL. The CDR3 DNA reads as TGCGCCAGCAGCCAAGGGGTAGGGGCGACCGGGGAGCTGTTTTTT. Its translation is CASSQGVGATGELFF.

The chain employs TRBV5-4 and TRBJ2-5, with D possibly TRBD2 on 5 matching bases. The V end lost 4 bases, the J end lost 2 bases, and 12 bases lay between the germline ends. Looked up from germline, CDR1 is SGHNT and CDR2 is YYREEE (reference sequence). This CDR3 is built from 14 residues. CDR3: CASSRGPEQETQYF. The CDR3 nucleotides are TGTGCCAGCAGCCGGGGTCCGGAACAAGAGACCCAGTACTTC.

The chain combines TRBV30 with TRBJ1-2; 7 nucleotides line up with TRBD1. Germline CDR1 and CDR2: GTSNPN and SVGIG (reference sequence). The CDR3 contains 12 residues. V lost 8 bases and J lost 8; bases outside the gene matches: 11. Here the CDR3 reads CAHQGQNVGYTF. CDR3 sequence (DNA): TGTGCCCACCAGGGACAGAACGTCGGCTACACCTTC.